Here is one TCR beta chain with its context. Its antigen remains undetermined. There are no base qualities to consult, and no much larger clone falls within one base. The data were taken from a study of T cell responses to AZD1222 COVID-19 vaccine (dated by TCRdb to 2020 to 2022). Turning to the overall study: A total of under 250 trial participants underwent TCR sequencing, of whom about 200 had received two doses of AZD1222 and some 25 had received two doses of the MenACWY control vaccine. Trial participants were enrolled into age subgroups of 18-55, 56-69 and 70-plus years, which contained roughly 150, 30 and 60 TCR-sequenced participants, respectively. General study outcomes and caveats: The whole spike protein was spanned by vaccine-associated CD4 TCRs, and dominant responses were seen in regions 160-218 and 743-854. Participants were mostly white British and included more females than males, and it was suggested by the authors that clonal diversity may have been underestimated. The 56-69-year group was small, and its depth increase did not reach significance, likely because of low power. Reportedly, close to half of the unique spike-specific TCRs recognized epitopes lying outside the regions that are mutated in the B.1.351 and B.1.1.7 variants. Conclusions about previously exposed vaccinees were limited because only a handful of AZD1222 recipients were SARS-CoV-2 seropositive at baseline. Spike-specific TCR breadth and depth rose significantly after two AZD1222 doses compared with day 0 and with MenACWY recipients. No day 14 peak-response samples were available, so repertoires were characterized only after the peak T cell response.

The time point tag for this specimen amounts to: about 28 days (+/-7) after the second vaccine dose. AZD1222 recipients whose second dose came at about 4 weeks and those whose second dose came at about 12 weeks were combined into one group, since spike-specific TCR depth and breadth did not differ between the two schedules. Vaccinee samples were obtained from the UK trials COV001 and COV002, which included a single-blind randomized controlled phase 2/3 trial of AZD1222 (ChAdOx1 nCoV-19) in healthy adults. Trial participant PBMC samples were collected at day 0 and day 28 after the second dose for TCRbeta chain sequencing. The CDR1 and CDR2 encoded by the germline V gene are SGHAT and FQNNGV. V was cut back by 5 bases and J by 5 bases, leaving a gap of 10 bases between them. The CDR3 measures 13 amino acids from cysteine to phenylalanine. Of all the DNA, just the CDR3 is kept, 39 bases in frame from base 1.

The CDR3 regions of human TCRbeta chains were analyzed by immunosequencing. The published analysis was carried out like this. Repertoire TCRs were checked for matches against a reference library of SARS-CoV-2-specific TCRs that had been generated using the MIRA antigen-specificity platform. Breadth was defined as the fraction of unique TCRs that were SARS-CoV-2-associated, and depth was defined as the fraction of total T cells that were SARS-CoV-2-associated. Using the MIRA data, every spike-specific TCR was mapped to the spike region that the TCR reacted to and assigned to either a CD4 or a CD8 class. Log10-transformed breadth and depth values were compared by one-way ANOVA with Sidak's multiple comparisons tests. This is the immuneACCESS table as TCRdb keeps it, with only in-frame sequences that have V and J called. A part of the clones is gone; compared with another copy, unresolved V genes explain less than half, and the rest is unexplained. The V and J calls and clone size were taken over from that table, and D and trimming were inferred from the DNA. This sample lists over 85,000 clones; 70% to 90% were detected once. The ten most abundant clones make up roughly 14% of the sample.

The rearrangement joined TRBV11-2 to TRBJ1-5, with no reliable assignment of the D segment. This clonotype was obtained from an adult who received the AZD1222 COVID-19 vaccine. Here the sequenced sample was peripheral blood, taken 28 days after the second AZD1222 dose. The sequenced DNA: TGTGCCAGCAGCCCCCAGGCGGATCAGCCCCAGCATTTT. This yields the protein CASSPQADQPQHF. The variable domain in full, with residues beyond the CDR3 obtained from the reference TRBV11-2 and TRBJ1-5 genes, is EAGVAQSPRYKIIEKRQSVAFWCNPISGHATLYWYQQILGQGPKLLIQFQNNGVVDDSQLPKDRFSAERLKGVDSTLKIQPAKLEDSAVYLCASSPQADQPQHFGDGTRLSIL.